What follows is one T cell receptor (beta chain) and its context. This record belongs to a study of T cell changes during pregnancy in multiple sclerosis. Germline lookup yields CDR1 MNHNY and CDR2 SVGAGI (reference sequence). The CDR3 runs to 16 residues. V trimming: 9 bases; J trimming: 4 bases; junction bases outside the gene matches: 13. The assay was immunoSEQ multiplex PCR, and TCRdb's table has in-frame clones only and misses some. The sample holds 47,000 or so clones, approximately 95% seen once. The TCR comes from a female donor with multiple sclerosis, enrolled in a pregnancy study. The chain uses TRBV6-6 and TRBJ2-3, with 10 bases that match TRBD2. This material consisted of CD4+ T cells from peripheral blood mononuclear cells, taken in the first trimester of pregnancy. The CDR3 loop reads CASTRRALAGADTQYF. The CDR3 bases are TGTGCCAGTACCCGCCGGGCCCTAGCGGGAGCAGATACGCAGTATTTT.